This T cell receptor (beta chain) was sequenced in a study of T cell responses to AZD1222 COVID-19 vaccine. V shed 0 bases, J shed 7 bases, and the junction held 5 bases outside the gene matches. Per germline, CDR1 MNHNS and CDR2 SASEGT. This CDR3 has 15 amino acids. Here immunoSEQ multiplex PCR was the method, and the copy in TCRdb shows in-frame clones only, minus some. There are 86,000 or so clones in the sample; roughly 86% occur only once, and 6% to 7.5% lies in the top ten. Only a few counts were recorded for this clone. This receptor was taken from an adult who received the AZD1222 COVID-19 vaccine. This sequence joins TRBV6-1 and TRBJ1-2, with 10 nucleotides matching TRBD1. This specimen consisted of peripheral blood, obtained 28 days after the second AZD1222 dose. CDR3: CASSEAGDRGSGYTF. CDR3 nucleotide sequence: TGTGCCAGCAGTGAAGCAGGGGACAGGGGAAGTGGCTACACCTTC.